This TCR beta chain derives from a study of Tregs in tolerant kidney transplant recipients. In the case of this clone: Its target is not known.

Profiling relied on immunoSEQ multiplex PCR, and the TCRdb table lists in-frame clones only, not all of them. Here the sample spans about 66,000 clones, 80% to 95% being singletons. From germline, CDR1 is MNHEY and CDR2 SVGAGI. The CDR3 extends over 15 amino acids. With 0 bases removed from V and 4 bases from J, the gap between germline ends came to 12 bases. Points from the study as a whole: Nucleotide sequences could not be compared across some patients' samples due to primer changes. Biological reproducibility was not directly addressed in this study.

Sample: CD8+ T cells from blood, taken before the transplant. The chain uses TRBV6-5 and TRBJ2-5; tentatively, D is TRBD2 (5 bases). This TCR was recovered from a human donor who received a combined kidney and bone marrow transplant. The CDR3 loop reads CASSYSPGVGETQYF. In nucleotides, the CDR3 is TGTGCCAGCAGTTACTCGCCCGGGGTGGGAGAGACCCAGTACTTC.